This TCR beta chain was sequenced during a study of cytomegalovirus exposure and HLA in healthy donors. Study-wide results and caveats: Most TCRs appeared rarely, but some public TCRs recurred in many donors. Researchers had no immune exposure information except CMV serostatus available.

Trimming stripped 0 bases from V and 4 bases from J, with 9 bases between. The CDR3 totals 14 residues. Germline V gene data show CDR1 as LGHNT and CDR2 as FRNRAP. Nominally healthy donors were sampled, though unrecorded immune exposures were likely. Primers included in the PCR were 60 Vbeta and 13 Jbeta primers. Generated by immunoSEQ multiplex PCR, the TCRdb table keeps only in-frame clones and is missing some. The table has approximately 85,000 clones, about 80% seen once. As to this clone: The antigen is unknown.

This TCR came from a man aged 50 to 60 in good health and CMV-seropositive. The chain is built from TRBV12-5 and TRBJ1-1; a weak D match, TRBD1 (5 bases). What was sequenced was PBMCs. This CDR3 is CASGLVWGGTEAFF. The CDR3 DNA is TGTGCTAGTGGTTTGGTTTGGGGGGGCACTGAAGCTTTCTTT.